The 11 T cell receptor beta chains reported below all come from one sample, sequenced in a study of T cells in Graves' hyperthyroidism and ophthalmopathy. Template material for amplifying TCR beta CDR3 regions consisted of RNA transcripts. During a first-round RT-PCR of the TCR CDR3, the HTBI primer set was used. Each CDR3 protein gets one entry after TCRdb re-called the multiplex PCR reads with MiXCR. The sample carries around 660,000 distinct CDR3 sequences, less than 45% recorded once. Input material: peripheral blood or thyroid tissue (not recorded which). The receptors originated from an adult man with Graves' disease, either hyperthyroidism or ophthalmopathy (not recorded which).

In regard to this clonotype: This may come from a read error, since a much larger clone is one base off. V gene TRBV11-2 combines with J gene TRBJ1-1; D possibly corresponds to TRBD1 (5 bases). Per germline, CDR1 SGHAT and CDR2 FQNNGV. Trimming pared 0 bases from V and 11 bases from J, leaving 7 bases between. The CDR3 is 11 residues long. The CDR3 DNA sequence: TGTGCCAGCAGCTTAGAGGGGCGCGCTTTCTTT. Its protein is CASSLEGRAFF.

This clonotype was seen ten or more times. The chain joins TRBV20-1 to TRBJ1-2; 8 nucleotides line up with TRBD1. This CDR3 is built from 14 residues. Unmatched junction bases numbered 14, after V lost 8 bases and J lost 6 bases. Germline V gene lookup returns CDR1 DFQATT and CDR2 SNEGSKA (reference sequence). The CDR3 DNA is TGCAGTACTAACAGGGGGTTGCGAACAAATGGCTACACCTTC. It is translated as CSTNRGLRTNGYTF.

About this clonotype: One end of the junction does not line up with germline, which may come from a read error. J is TRBJ1-2 and V is TRBV29-1, with 9 bases identical to TRBD1. The germline CDR1 and CDR2 sequences are SQVTM and ANQGSEA. This CDR3 comprises 14 residues. The CDR3 reads CSAEDRQGVGGYTF. The DNA for the CDR3 is TGCAGCGCTGAAGATCGACAGGGGGTCGGGGGCTACACCTTC. Full variable domain (outside the CDR3, taken from reference TRBV29-1 and TRBJ1-2): SAVISQKPSRDICQRGTSLTIQCQVDSQVTMMFWYRQQPGQSLTLIATANQGSEATYESGFVIDKFPISRPNLTFSTLTVSNMSPEDSSIYLCSAEDRQGVGGYTFGSGTRLTVV.

Of note for this clonotype: A junction end diverges from the germline sequence, so it may reflect a read error. The chain uses TRBV7-9 and TRBJ2-7, with 7 bases identical to TRBD1. The CDR3 sequence is 13 residues long. CDR1 SEHNR and CDR2 FQNEAQ come from the germline V gene (reference sequence). As DNA, the CDR3 is TGTGCCAGCAGCTTAGAGGCCCAGGGACAGAGAGACTTC. Its translation is CASSLEAQGQRDF.

This clonotype came up once. One base separates it from a far larger clone, so it is likely a read error. The chain recombines TRBV14 with TRBJ2-7; D is ambiguous. CDR1 SGHDN and CDR2 FVKESK come from the germline V gene. CDR3 size: 12 residues. CDR3 loop: CASSQLGYEQCF. The CDR3, as DNA: TGTGCCAGCAGCCAGTTAGGCTACGAGCAGTGCTTC.

In the case of this clonotype: This sequence may be a read error, since a much larger clone differs from it by one base. The CDR3: CAISGGPSEQETQYF. The CDR3 coding sequence is TGTGCCATCAGTGGGGGACCATCCGAGCAAGAGACCCAGTACTTC. The chain carries TRBV10-3 and TRBJ2-5, with D tentatively TRBD1 or TRBD2 (5 bases each). V lost 4 bases to trimming and J lost 2 bases, with 14 bases between them. Germline lookup yields CDR1 ENHRY and CDR2 SYGVKD. The CDR3 is 15 residues long.

This clonotype has more than one count but fewer than ten. The rearrangement links TRBV5-1 to TRBJ2-7; a possible D gene is TRBD1 (5 bases). With 5 bases removed from V and 5 bases from J, the gap between germline ends came to 14 bases. CDR3 length: 13 residues. Germline loops: CDR1 SGHRS, CDR2 YFSETQ. Written as DNA, the CDR3 is TGCGCCAGCAGTCAGATACAGGACCACGAGCAGTACTTC. This gives the protein CASSQIQDHEQYF.

With regard to this clonotype: Possible read error: a much larger clone is one base away. V usage is TRBV20-1 and J usage is TRBJ2-7; 7 bases agree with TRBD1. The V and J ends lost 3 bases and 2 bases, in that order; junction bases with no gene match: 4. CDR3 length: 13 residues. Germline V gene data show CDR1 as DFQATT and CDR2 as SNEGSKA (reference sequence). CDR3 DNA sequence: TGCAGTGCTAGGGACAGGAGAACCTACGAGCAGTACTTC. Its protein is CSARDRRTYEQYF.

This sequence joins TRBV20-1 and TRBJ1-4, with D possibly TRBD1 on 5 matching bases. CDR1 is DFQATT, CDR2 SNEGSKA, per germline (reference sequence). The CDR3 length is 14 residues. V was cut by 1 base and J by 7 bases, with 13 bases left in between. As DNA, the CDR3 is TGCAGTGCTAGAGCGGGAGGGGCAGGTGAAAAACTGTTTTTT. It encodes CSARAGGAGEKLFF.

DNA of the CDR3: TGTGCCAGCAGTGCTAGAGGACAGGGCAACTACGAGCAGTACTTC. Residues: CASSARGQGNYEQYF. The chain has TRBV7-6 and TRBJ2-7; TRBD1 matches at 8 bases. V dropped 6 bases and J dropped 3; count of bases not matched to a gene: 10. Germline assignment: CDR1 SGHVS and CDR2 FNYEAQ. The CDR3 spans 15 residues.

The rearrangement links TRBV5-1 to TRBJ2-7; 10 bases are shared with TRBD2. This CDR3 is 15 amino acids long. CDR1 and CDR2 from the germline V gene are SGHRS and YFSETQ. Trimming at V came to 4 bases and at J to 2 bases, leaving 6 bases not matched to a gene. As DNA, the CDR3 is TGCGCCAGCAGCCTTGGACTAGCGGAAACCTACGAGCAGTACTTC. Translation gives CASSLGLAETYEQYF.